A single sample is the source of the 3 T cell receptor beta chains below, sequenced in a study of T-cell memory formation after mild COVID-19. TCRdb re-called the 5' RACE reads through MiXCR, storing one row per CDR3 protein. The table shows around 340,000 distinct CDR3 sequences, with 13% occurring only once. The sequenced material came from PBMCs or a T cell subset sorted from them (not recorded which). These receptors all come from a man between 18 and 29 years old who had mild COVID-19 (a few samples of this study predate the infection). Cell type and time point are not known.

Here the CDR3 reads CASSRTFRTDTQYF. CDR3 nucleotide sequence: TGTGCCAGCAGTCGGACATTTCGCACAGATACGCAGTATTTT. The chain carries TRBV6-5 and TRBJ2-3; TRBD1 is a possible D gene (5 bases). CDR3 length: 14 residues. Germline V gives CDR1 MNHEY, CDR2 SVGAGI. Trimming shortened V by 5 bases and J by 1 base, and 10 bases separated the two germline ends.

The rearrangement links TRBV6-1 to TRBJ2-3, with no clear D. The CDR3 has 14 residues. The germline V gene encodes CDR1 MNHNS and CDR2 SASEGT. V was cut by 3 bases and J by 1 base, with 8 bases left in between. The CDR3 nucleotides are TGTGCCAGCAGTGATATTCCCGGCACAGATACGCAGTATTTT. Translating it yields CASSDIPGTDTQYF.

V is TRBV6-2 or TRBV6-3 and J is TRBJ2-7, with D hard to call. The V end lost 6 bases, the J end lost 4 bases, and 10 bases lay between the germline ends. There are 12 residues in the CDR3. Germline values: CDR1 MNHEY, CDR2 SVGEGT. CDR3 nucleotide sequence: TGTGCCAGCAGCCAGTCTGGGTACGAGCAGTACGTC. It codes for CASSQSGYEQYV.